In this sample, the clone carrying this TCR beta chain turned up a few times. Assay: immunoSEQ multiplex PCR; the TCRdb copy retains only in-frame clones and omits some. The sample carries 150,000 to 200,000 clones, 94% recorded once. The data derive from a study of control samples from healthy donors and cancer patients. The material sequenced was blood. This clonotype was obtained from a woman younger than 35 in good health.

As DNA, the CDR3 is TGTGCCAGCAGAGATACAGGGGGCAAAGGAAACACCATATATTTT. It translates to CASRDTGGKGNTIYF. The chain couples TRBV6-1 to TRBJ1-3; 9 bases map to TRBD1. The CDR3 extends over 15 amino acids. V shed 6 bases, J shed 4 bases, and the junction held 7 bases outside the gene matches. Per the germline V gene, CDR1 is MNHNS and CDR2 is SASEGT.